This T cell receptor beta chain was retrieved from a study of blood T cell repertoires in COVID-19. Overall study context: From the United States, Italy and Spain came samples of acute and convalescent COVID-19. PBMCs, B-cell-depleted T cells, or T cells were the source of the cDNA or gDNA that made up the material.

Authors' processing steps: Cell counts per sample came from amplifying reference gene primers. Sequencing was performed with immunoSEQ multiplex PCR; in TCRdb, only in-frame clones are kept and a portion is missing. The DNA was the basis for D and trimming; V, J and clone size are from that table. The sample consists of 130,000 to 150,000 clones, around four fifths of them appearing once. This clone appeared a few times. The germline gives CDR1 SGHAT, CDR2 FQNNGV. The ends were cut back, 1 base at V and 3 bases at J, with 9 bases in the middle. The CDR3 spans 15 residues. The chain has TRBV11-2 and TRBJ1-4, with D unresolved. Source material: peripheral blood. This receptor was taken from a woman aged 40 to 50 with active or convalescent COVID-19. The CDR3 region is CASSLAGVSNEKLFF. CDR3 nucleotide sequence: TGTGCCAGCAGCTTAGCCGGGGTCTCTAATGAAAAACTGTTTTTT.